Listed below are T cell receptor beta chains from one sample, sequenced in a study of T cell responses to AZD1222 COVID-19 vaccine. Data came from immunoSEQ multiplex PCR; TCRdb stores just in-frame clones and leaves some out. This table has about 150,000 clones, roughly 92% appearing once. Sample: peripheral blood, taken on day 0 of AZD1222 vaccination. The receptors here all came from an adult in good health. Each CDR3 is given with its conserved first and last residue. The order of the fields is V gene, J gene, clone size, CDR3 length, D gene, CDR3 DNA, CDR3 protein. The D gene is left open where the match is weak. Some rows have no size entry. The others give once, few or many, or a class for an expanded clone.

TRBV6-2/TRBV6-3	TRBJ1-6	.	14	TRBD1	TGTGCCAGCAGTCCGGGACAGATTAATTCACCCCTCCACTTT	CASSPGQINSPLHF
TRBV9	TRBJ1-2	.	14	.	TGTGCCAGCAGCCTCAGGGGCGAATTTTATGGCTACACCTTC	CASSLRGEFYGYTF
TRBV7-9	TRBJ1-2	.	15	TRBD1	TGTGCCAGCAGCTTGGCAGGACAGGGTACCCATGGCTACACCTTC	CASSLAGQGTHGYTF
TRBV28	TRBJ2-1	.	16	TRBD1	TGTGCCAGCAGTACCGGGACAGGGGGAGTTTACAATGAGCAGTTCTTC	CASSTGTGGVYNEQFF
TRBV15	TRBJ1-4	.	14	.	TGTGCCACCAGAGTAGGCCAGGGTGGTGAAAAACTGTTTTTT	CATRVGQGGEKLFF
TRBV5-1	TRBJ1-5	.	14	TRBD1	TGCGCCAGCAGCTTATCAGGGGGCCCTCAGCCCCAGCATTTT	CASSLSGGPQPQHF
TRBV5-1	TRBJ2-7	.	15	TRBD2	TGCGCCAGCAGCTTGGTAGAAAGCGGGAGCTACGAGCAGTACTTC	CASSLVESGSYEQYF
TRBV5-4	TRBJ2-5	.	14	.	TGTGCCAGCACACCCGGAAGGGCCCAAGAGACCCAGTACTTC	CASTPGRAQETQYF
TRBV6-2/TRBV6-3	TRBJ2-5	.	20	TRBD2	TGTGCCAGCAGTTACCACCGCGAGGGATTCGGACTAGCAGAACAAGAGACCCAGTACTTC	CASSYHREGFGLAEQETQYF
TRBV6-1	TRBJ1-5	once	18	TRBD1	TGTGCCAGCAGTGATGGAGGACAGGGGGTACCTAGCAATCAGCCCCAGCATTTT	CASSDGGQGVPSNQPQHF
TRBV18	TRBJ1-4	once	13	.	TGTGCCAGCTCACTGGATGATATCGAAAAACTGTTTTTT	CASSLDDIEKLFF
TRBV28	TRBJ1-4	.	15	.	TGTGCCAGCAGATCGTCGAGTTCCACTAATGAAAAACTGTTTTTT	CASRSSSSTNEKLFF
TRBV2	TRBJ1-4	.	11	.	TGTGCCAGCAGTGGACAACGGAAACTGTTTTTT	CASSGQRKLFF
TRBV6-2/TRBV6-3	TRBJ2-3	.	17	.	TGTGCCAGCAGTTACTGGGTAGGAGTGGTCGGCACAGATACGCAGTATTTT	CASSYWVGVVGTDTQYF
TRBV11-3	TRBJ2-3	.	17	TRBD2	TGTGCCAGCAGCTTAGGCGTGGCGGGGGGTCCCACAGATACGCAGTATTTT	CASSLGVAGGPTDTQYF
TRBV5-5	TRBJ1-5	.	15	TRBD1	TGTGCCAGCAGCTTCACAGGGGCCGGCAATCAGCCCCAGCATTTT	CASSFTGAGNQPQHF
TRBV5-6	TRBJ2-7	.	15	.	TGTGCCAGCAGTTTATTAGGGCCGTCGAGGAGCGAGCAGTACTTC	CASSLLGPSRSEQYF
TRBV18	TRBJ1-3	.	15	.	TGTGCCAGCTCACCGCCGGGTAGCTCTGGAAACACCATATATTTT	CASSPPGSSGNTIYF
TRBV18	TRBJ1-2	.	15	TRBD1	TGTGCCAGCTCACCGGGACAGGGGGCAGGCTATGGCTACACCTTC	CASSPGQGAGYGYTF
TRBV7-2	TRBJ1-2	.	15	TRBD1	TGTGCCAGCAGCCTCGACAGGGGAGGGGGCTATGGCTACACCTTC	CASSLDRGGGYGYTF
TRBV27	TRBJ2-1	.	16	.	TGTGCCAGCAGTCTAAAATCAGGGATCAACTACAATGAGCAGTTCTTC	CASSLKSGINYNEQFF
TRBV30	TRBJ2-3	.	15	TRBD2	TGTGCCTGGAGTCTCGTTAGCGGGATATCAGATACGCAGTATTTT	CAWSLVSGISDTQYF
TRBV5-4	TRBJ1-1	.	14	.	TGTGCCAGCAGCTTGGGTATTTCGGGAACTGAAGCTTTCTTT	CASSLGISGTEAFF